One sample yielded the 8 T cell receptor beta chains listed below, sequenced in a study of T-cell memory formation after mild COVID-19. TCRdb analysed the 5' RACE reads with MiXCR anew, one entry per CDR3 protein. The table records about 260,000 distinct CDR3 sequences, less than 9.5% of them present only once. Sequencing was carried out using PBMCs or a T cell subset sorted from them (not recorded which). The source of these receptors is a man aged 18-30 years who had mild COVID-19 (a few samples of this study predate the infection). Cell type and time point are not known.

The V call is TRBV20-1, the J call TRBJ1-1; D is perhaps TRBD1 (6 bases). The CDR3 spans 14 residues. Trimming stripped 6 bases from V and 3 bases from J, with 17 bases between. Germline values: CDR1 DFQATT, CDR2 SNEGSKA (reference sequence). The CDR3 sequence: CSARKGGRDTEAFF. CDR3 nucleotides: TGCAGTGCGAGAAAAGGGGGTAGGGACACTGAAGCTTTCTTT.

This clonotype occurred many times. V and J are TRBV15 and TRBJ1-1; D may be TRBD1 (5 bases). The length of the CDR3 is 14 residues. Between the trimmed V and J ends, which lost 1 base and 3 bases, there was a span of 9 bases. CDR1 is LNHNV and CDR2 is YYDKDF in the germline V gene (reference sequence). CDR3 sequence reads: CATSRGTRDTEAFF. The DNA for the CDR3 is TGTGCCACCAGCAGAGGGACACGGGACACTGAAGCTTTCTTT.

This clonotype was seen only a few times. The chain is built from TRBV3-1 and TRBJ2-2; D unclear. Per germline, CDR1 LGHDT and CDR2 YNNKEL (reference sequence). CDR3 length: 14 residues. Trimming took 3 bases from V and 5 from J, leaving 10 bases between them. CDR3 sequence reads: CASSHYGQTGELFF. CDR3 bases: TGTGCCAGCAGCCACTACGGGCAGACCGGGGAGCTGTTTTTT.

V gene TRBV10-3 combines with J gene TRBJ2-2; TRBD2 aligns across 9 bases. V shed 6 bases, J shed 3 bases, and the junction held 5 bases outside the gene matches. CDR1 is ENHRY and CDR2 is SYGVKD in the germline V gene. The CDR3 runs 15 residues. Here the CDR3 reads CAIRNSGGHTGELFF. CDR3 nucleotides: TGTGCCATCAGGAATAGCGGGGGCCACACCGGGGAGCTGTTTTTT.

The chain employs TRBV27 and TRBJ2-7, with D possibly TRBD2 on 6 matching bases. CDR3 length: 16 amino acids. Germline loops: CDR1 MNHEY, CDR2 SMNVEV (reference sequence). V lost 3 bases to trimming and J lost 9 bases, with 24 bases between them. This chain's CDR3 is CASSFYGGRGLQWQYF. The CDR3 DNA sequence: TGTGCCAGCAGTTTTTATGGGGGACGGGGACTGCAGTGGCAGTACTTC.

In nucleotides, the CDR3 is TGTGCCACCAGTGACCCGACAGCTGGGGCTTTCTTT. Its translation: CATSDPTAGAFF. The chain recombines TRBV24-1 with TRBJ1-1; maybe TRBD1 (5 bases). Trimming left V 4 bases short and J 11 bases short, with 13 bases between. Per germline, CDR1 KGHDR and CDR2 SFDVKD. CDR3 length: 12 residues.

This clonotype was counted between two and nine times. The chain combines TRBV10-3 with TRBJ2-1, with 8 bases fitting TRBD2. V trimming: 0 bases; J trimming: 7 bases; junction bases outside the gene matches: 8. Germline V CDR1 and CDR2: ENHRY, SYGVKD. The CDR3 consists of 16 residues. CDR3 region: CAISESSRGGINEQFF. The CDR3 DNA reads as TGTGCCATCAGTGAGTCGAGCCGGGGGGGCATTAATGAGCAGTTCTTC.

This clonotype turned up a few times. The chain recombines TRBV7-8 with TRBJ2-6, with D perhaps being TRBD1 or TRBD2 (6 bases each). Germline V gives CDR1 SGHVS, CDR2 FQNEAQ. This CDR3 is built from 20 residues. V lost 5 bases and J lost 0, with 23 bases in between. In DNA form, the CDR3 reads TGTGCCAGCAGCCCTACGACCGGAGGGGGTGTGAACTCTGGGGCCAACGTCCTGACTTTC. It codes for CASSPTTGGGVNSGANVLTF.